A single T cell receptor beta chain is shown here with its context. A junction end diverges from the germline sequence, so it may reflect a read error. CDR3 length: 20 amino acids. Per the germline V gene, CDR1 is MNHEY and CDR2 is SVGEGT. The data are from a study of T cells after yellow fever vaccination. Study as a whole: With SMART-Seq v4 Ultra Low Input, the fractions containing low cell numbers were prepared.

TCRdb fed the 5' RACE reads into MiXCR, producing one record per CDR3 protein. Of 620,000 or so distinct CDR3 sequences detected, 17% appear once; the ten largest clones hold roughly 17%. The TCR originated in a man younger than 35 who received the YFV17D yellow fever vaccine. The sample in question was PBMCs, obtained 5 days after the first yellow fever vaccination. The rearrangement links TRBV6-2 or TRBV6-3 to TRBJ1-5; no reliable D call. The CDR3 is CTSSHTPAVAHPYSNQPQHF. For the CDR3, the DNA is TGTACCAGCAGTCACACCCCGGCAGTCGCACACCCCTATAGCAATCAGCCCCAGCATTTT.